This T cell receptor beta chain stems from a study of blood T cell repertoires in COVID-19. Across the study: The samples span acute and convalescent COVID-19 from the United States, Italy and Spain.

Authors' processing steps: For nucleated cells, counts were estimated from reference gene primer amplification. Using immunoSEQ multiplex PCR, the repertoire was profiled, and TCRdb retains in-frame clones only, with some absent. That table furnishes V, J and clone size, whereas the DNA furnished D and trimming. The sample consists of 340,000 or so clones, around 87% of them appearing once. This CDR3 has 15 residues. The junction had 5 bases not matched to a gene; V was cut back by 6 bases and J by 0 bases. Looked up from germline, CDR1 is LGHDT and CDR2 is YNNKEL (reference sequence). Input material: peripheral blood. The rearrangement joins TRBV3-1 (or the pseudogene TRBV3-2) to TRBJ2-1; 7 bases agree with TRBD1. This TCR came from a man in his fifties or sixties with active or convalescent COVID-19. The CDR3 DNA sequence: TGTGCCAGCAGACAGGGGACCAGCTCCTACAATGAGCAGTTCTTC. The encoded protein is CASRQGTSSYNEQFF.